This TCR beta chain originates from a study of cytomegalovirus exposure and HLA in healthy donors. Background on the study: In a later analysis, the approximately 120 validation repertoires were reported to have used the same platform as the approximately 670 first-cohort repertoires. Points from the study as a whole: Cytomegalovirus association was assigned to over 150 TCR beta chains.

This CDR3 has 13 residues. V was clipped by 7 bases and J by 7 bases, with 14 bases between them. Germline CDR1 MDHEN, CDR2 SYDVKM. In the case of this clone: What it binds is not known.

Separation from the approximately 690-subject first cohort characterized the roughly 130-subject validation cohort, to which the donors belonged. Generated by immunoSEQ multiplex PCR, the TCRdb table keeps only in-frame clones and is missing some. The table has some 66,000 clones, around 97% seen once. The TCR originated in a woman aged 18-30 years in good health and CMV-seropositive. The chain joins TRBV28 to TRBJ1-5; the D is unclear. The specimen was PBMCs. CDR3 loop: CASTSPRYQPQHF. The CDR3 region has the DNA TGTGCCAGCACTAGCCCCCGGTACCAGCCCCAGCATTTT.